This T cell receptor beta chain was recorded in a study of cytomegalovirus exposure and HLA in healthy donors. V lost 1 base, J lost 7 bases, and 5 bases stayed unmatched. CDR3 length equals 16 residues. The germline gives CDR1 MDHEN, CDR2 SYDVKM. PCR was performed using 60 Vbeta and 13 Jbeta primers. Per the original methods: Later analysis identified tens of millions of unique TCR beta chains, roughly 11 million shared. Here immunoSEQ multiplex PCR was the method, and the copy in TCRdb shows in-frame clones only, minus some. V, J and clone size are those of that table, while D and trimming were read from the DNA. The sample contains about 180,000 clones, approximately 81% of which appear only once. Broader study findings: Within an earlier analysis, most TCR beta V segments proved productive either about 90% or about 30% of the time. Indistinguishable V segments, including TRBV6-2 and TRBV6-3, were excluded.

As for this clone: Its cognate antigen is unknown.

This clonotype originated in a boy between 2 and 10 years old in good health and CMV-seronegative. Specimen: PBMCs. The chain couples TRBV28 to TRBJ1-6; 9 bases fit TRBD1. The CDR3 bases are TGTGCCAGCAGTTTATCTGGGACAGGGCAGAATTCACCCCTCCACTTT. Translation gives CASSLSGTGQNSPLHF.